The entry below gives a single T cell receptor beta chain sequence along with its context. Its antigen is as yet unknown. Measured with immunoSEQ multiplex PCR; TCRdb has only the in-frame clones, and not every one. In the table there are fewer than 9,500 clones, roughly 80% of which are singletons. These data originate in a study of T cell clones after liver transplantation. General study points: Small, mixed patient groups and varying post-transplant times limit these conclusions. Graft donor-reactive T cells possibly entered the graft instead of undergoing deletion. Donor-reactive sequences fell more than third party-reactive ones, suggesting partial deletion.

Trimming removed 2 bases from V and 0 bases from J, with 20 bases in between. Germline values: CDR1 MNHNS, CDR2 SASEGT. The CDR3 has 18 residues. This TCR was recovered from a human patient who received a liver transplant. These T cells may partly come from the graft donor. The chain employs TRBV6-1 and TRBJ2-7; D is undetermined. Here the sequenced sample was CD8+ T cells from blood, taken at the 22-month timepoint. This CDR3 is CASSEIQSADGFSYEQYF. CDR3 sequence (DNA): TGTGCCAGCAGTGAAATCCAGTCCGCGGACGGTTTCTCCTACGAGCAGTACTTC.